The 25 T cell receptor beta chains presented below share a single source sample, sequenced in a study of blood T cell repertoires in COVID-19. Data came from immunoSEQ multiplex PCR; TCRdb stores just in-frame clones and leaves some out. The table shows about 200,000 clones, with roughly 90% occurring only once. The sequencing input was peripheral blood. The receptors here all came from a man between 18 and 29 years old with active or convalescent COVID-19.

J is TRBJ2-6 and V is TRBV18; the D gene is possibly TRBD1 (5 bases). Germline CDR1 KGHSH, CDR2 LQKENI. This CDR3 is built from 18 residues. V lost 3 bases and J 0 bases, leaving 15 bases between the germline ends. This CDR3 reads CASSPRTGLSSGANVLTF. CDR3 in DNA: TGTGCCAGCTCACCCCGAACAGGCCTTTCCTCTGGGGCCAACGTCCTGACTTTC.

The V call is TRBV6-2 or TRBV6-3, the J call TRBJ2-5, with TRBD1 matching 9 bases. The CDR3 spans 14 residues. The V and J ends lost 4 bases and 4 bases, in that order; junction bases with no gene match: 4. CDR1 MNHEY and CDR2 SVGEGT come from the germline V gene. The CDR3 sequence: CASSFGTGSETQYF. CDR3 coding DNA: TGTGCCAGCAGTTTCGGGACAGGGTCAGAGACCCAGTACTTC.

This chain uses TRBV5-1 with TRBJ2-7; a weak D match, TRBD2 (6 bases). The ends were cut back, 4 bases at V and 1 base at J, with 15 bases in the middle. This CDR3 spans 15 amino acids. Germline V lookup: CDR1 SGHRS, CDR2 YFSETQ. Here the CDR3 reads CASSPGGGISYEQYF. The CDR3 DNA is TGCGCCAGCAGCCCCGGAGGCGGGATATCCTACGAGCAGTACTTC.

V gene TRBV11-2 combines with J gene TRBJ2-1; the D is unclear. The CDR3 contains 15 residues. V was pared by 5 bases and J by 0 bases, with 11 bases between. Germline CDR1 and CDR2: SGHAT and FQNNGV. The CDR3 is CASSDKLSSYNEQFF. The CDR3 region has the DNA TGTGCCAGCAGCGACAAATTAAGCTCCTACAATGAGCAGTTCTTC.

This rearrangement joins TRBV5-6 to TRBJ1-6; D gene uncertain. The CDR3 extends over 12 amino acids. Germline V gene lookup returns CDR1 SGHDT and CDR2 YYEEEE. The V end was cut by 3 bases, the J end by 9 bases, with 7 bases between. This CDR3 reads CASSSGVSPLHF. Written as DNA, the CDR3 is TGTGCCAGCAGCTCCGGTGTTTCACCCCTCCACTTT.

The chain couples TRBV6-2 or TRBV6-3 to TRBJ1-2; TRBD1 matches 8 bases. From germline, CDR1 is MNHEY and CDR2 SVGEGT. The CDR3 totals 17 residues. V lost 2 bases and J lost 4; bases outside the gene matches: 12. The CDR3 coding sequence is TGTGCCAGCAGTTACCGAGTAGACAGGGGAGTGGGCTATGGCTACACCTTC. Translated: CASSYRVDRGVGYGYTF.

V and J are TRBV30 and TRBJ2-2; D perhaps matches TRBD2 (5 bases). The V gene's germline CDR1 is GTSNPN and CDR2 SVGIG (reference sequence). This CDR3 region has 17 residues. Trimming left V 0 bases short and J 4 bases short, with 18 bases between. This CDR3 is CAWSVLEGGESTGELFF. CDR3 nucleotide sequence: TGTGCCTGGAGTGTACTTGAGGGTGGAGAGAGCACCGGGGAGCTGTTTTTT.

The chain combines TRBV15 with TRBJ2-5, with a tentative D call TRBD2 (5 bases). Deletions cut 0 bases from V and 2 bases from J, with 10 bases between. CDR3 length: 15 amino acids. Germline V gene sequence: CDR1 LNHNV, CDR2 YYDKDF (reference sequence). The CDR3: CATSRDTGIQETQYF. Here the CDR3 DNA reads TGTGCCACCAGCAGAGATACGGGAATACAAGAGACCCAGTACTTC.

In DNA, the CDR3 is TGTGCCAGCAGTCCCAGACAGGGTGGTTACAATGAGCAGTTCTTC. It translates to CASSPRQGGYNEQFF. The J gene is TRBJ2-1, the V gene TRBV6-6; 7 bases are a match to TRBD1. This CDR3 region has 15 residues. Trimming cost V 5 bases and J 4 bases; bases outside gene matches: 8. CDR1 and CDR2 (germline): MNHNY, SVGAGI (reference sequence).

This clone was seen once. This specimen includes other DNA sequences encoding the same CDR3. The chain couples TRBV9 to TRBJ2-5; 9 bases match TRBD1. The length of the CDR3 is 14 residues. Germline trimming cut 5 bases from V and 2 bases from J; bases unmatched to any gene: 4. Per germline, CDR1 SGDLS and CDR2 YYNGEE. In nucleotides, the CDR3 is TGTGCCAGCAGTCTAGGACAGGGGCAAGAGACCCAGTACTTC. Its protein is CASSLGQGQETQYF.

Concerning this clone itself: A junction end diverges from the germline sequence, so it may reflect a read error. This chain links TRBV19 with TRBJ1-6; D is undetermined. The germline CDR1 and CDR2 sequences are LNHDA and SQIVND (reference sequence). The CDR3 consists of 17 residues. CDR3 bases: TGTGCCAGTAGTATATCCGGCGGCATCTCCTCTAATTCACCCCTCCACTTT. Amino acids: CASSISGGISSNSPLHF. The full variable domain, rest sourced from reference TRBV19 and TRBJ1-6, is DGGITQSPKYLFRKEGQNVTLSCEQNLNHDAMYWYRQDPGQGLRLIYYSQIVNDFQKGDIAEGYSVSREKKESFPLTVTSAQKNPTAFYLCASSISGGISSNSPLHFGNGTRLTVT.

The chain joins TRBV19 to TRBJ1-2; D is ambiguous. Looked up from germline, CDR1 is LNHDA and CDR2 is SQIVND (reference sequence). The V end was cut by 4 bases, the J end by 8 bases, with 11 bases between. CDR3 size: 12 residues. The CDR3 is CASSKFQEGYTF. CDR3 DNA: TGTGCCAGTAGTAAATTTCAAGAGGGCTACACCTTC.

The gene calls are TRBV18 and TRBJ2-3; 11 bases map to TRBD1. The V and J ends lost 4 bases and 3 bases, in that order; junction bases with no gene match: 9. The CDR3 consists of 17 residues. CDR1 is KGHSH, CDR2 LQKENI, per germline. The CDR3 loop is CASSQKPGQGVTDTQYF. The CDR3 DNA sequence: TGTGCCAGCTCACAAAAGCCGGGACAGGGGGTAACAGATACGCAGTATTTT. Using reference TRBV18 and TRBJ2-3 for the parts outside the CDR3, the full variable domain is NAGVMQNPRHLVRRRGQEARLRCSPMKGHSHVYWYRQLPEEGLKFMVYLQKENIIDESGMPKERFSAEFPKEGPSILRIQQVVRGDSAAYFCASSQKPGQGVTDTQYFGPGTRLTVL.

This rearrangement joins TRBV4-3 to TRBJ2-7; D is possibly TRBD2 (6 bases). This CDR3 has 13 residues. Trimming took 0 bases from V and 7 from J, leaving 10 bases between them. Germline values: CDR1 LGHNA, CDR2 YSLEER. The CDR3 DNA is TGCGCCAGCAGCCAAGATGGGGCGGGAGAGCAGTACTTC. Its translation: CASSQDGAGEQYF.

In nucleotides, the CDR3 is TGTGCCTGGAGCACGGACAGGGGGCAACATGGCTACACCTTC. This gives the protein CAWSTDRGQHGYTF. The chain uses TRBV30 and TRBJ1-2, with 11 bases lining up with TRBD1. Germline CDR1 reads GTSNPN; CDR2 reads SVGIG (reference sequence). The CDR3 covers 14 residues. Trimming removed 3 bases from V and 6 bases from J; junction bases left unmatched: 6.

This clone has more than one count but fewer than ten. The genes are TRBV5-4 and TRBJ1-1, with D hard to call. Per germline, CDR1 SGHNT and CDR2 YYREEE (reference sequence). The CDR3 loop spans 15 amino acids. Trimming removed 3 bases at V and 5 bases at J, with 17 bases between. CDR3 loop: CASSSRGGFGTEAFF. The CDR3, as DNA: TGTGCCAGCAGCTCTCGAGGCGGGTTTGGGACTGAAGCTTTCTTT.

CDR3 DNA sequence: TGTGCCAGCAGCCCGGGACAGGAAGCTCCCTATGGCTACACCTTC. It encodes CASSPGQEAPYGYTF. The V and J genes are TRBV7-9 and TRBJ1-2; 8 bases match TRBD1. Germline CDR1 reads SEHNR; CDR2 reads FQNEAQ (reference sequence). V shed 5 bases and J 4 bases; nucleotides not matched to a gene: 9. The CDR3 consists of 15 residues.

The chain carries TRBV12-3 or TRBV12-4 and TRBJ2-3; D not resolved. The V gene lost 4 bases and the J gene lost 3 bases, with 5 bases spanning the gap. The CDR3 covers 12 residues. CDR3 sequence reads: CASSYKTDTQYF. DNA of the CDR3: TGTGCCAGCAGTTACAAAACAGATACGCAGTATTTT.

The chain couples TRBV4-1 to TRBJ2-1, with D possibly TRBD2 on 5 matching bases. This CDR3 has 16 residues. Trimming removed 6 bases from V and 4 bases from J, with 19 bases in between. In germline, CDR1 is MGHRA, CDR2 YSYEKL. The CDR3 spells CASRQTPGLAYNEQFF. The CDR3 nucleotides read TGCGCCAGCAGGCAAACACCGGGATTGGCATACAATGAGCAGTTCTTC.

The sample holds a few counts of this clone. The rearrangement joins TRBV6-5 to TRBJ2-3; tentatively, D is TRBD2 (5 bases). The CDR3 extends over 14 amino acids. Germline CDR1 MNHEY, CDR2 SVGAGI. V shed 3 bases and J shed 2 bases, with 9 bases lying between them. CDR3 nucleotide sequence: TGTGCCAGCAGTTATAGCGAGGCCACAGATACGCAGTATTTT. It yields the protein CASSYSEATDTQYF.

The V call is TRBV6-6, the J call TRBJ2-7; D is uncertain. Per germline, CDR1 MNHNY and CDR2 SVGAGI (reference sequence). The CDR3 loop spans 15 amino acids. V was cut by 4 bases and J by 6 bases, with 19 bases left in between. The DNA of the CDR3 is TGTGCCAGCAGTTCGAACCTAAATGCCGGTGGCGAGCAGTACTTC. Its translation is CASSSNLNAGGEQYF.

The chain employs TRBV5-8 and TRBJ1-4; TRBD1 aligns across 9 bases. The CDR3 contains 13 residues. V shed 6 bases and J 8 bases; nucleotides not matched to a gene: 5. The V gene's germline CDR1 is SGHTS and CDR2 YDEGEE. The CDR3 reads CASTGTGREKLFF. In nucleotides, the CDR3 is TGTGCCAGCACCGGGACAGGGAGGGAAAAACTGTTTTTT.

The chain is built from TRBV2 and TRBJ1-2; 7 bases are shared with TRBD1. The CDR3 length is 13 residues. The junction had 4 bases not matched to a gene; V was cut back by 6 bases and J by 3 bases. Germline CDR1 and CDR2: SNHLY and FYNNEI. CDR3 sequence: CASRDDRDYGYTF. CDR3 bases: TGTGCCAGCAGGGACGACAGGGACTATGGCTACACCTTC.

The chain employs TRBV14 and TRBJ2-1, with TRBD2 identical over 14 bases. Per germline, CDR1 SGHDN and CDR2 FVKESK. With 2 bases clipped from V and 0 bases from J, the junction kept 3 bases outside the gene matches. The CDR3 covers 18 residues. The CDR3 loop is CASSQLGTSGGSYNEQFF. CDR3 DNA: TGTGCCAGCAGCCAACTCGGGACTAGCGGGGGCTCCTACAATGAGCAGTTCTTC.

DNA for the CDR3: TGTGCCAGCAGCCCGCTCAAGCTGTATGGCTACACCTTC. The encoded protein is CASSPLKLYGYTF. The chain joins TRBV7-9 to TRBJ1-2, with unresolved D. V was cut by 5 bases and J by 5 bases, with 12 bases left in between. Germline V gene data show CDR1 as SEHNR and CDR2 as FQNEAQ (reference sequence). This CDR3 is built from 13 residues.